These T cell receptor beta chains were read from a single sample in a study of blood T cell repertoires in COVID-19. Assay: immunoSEQ multiplex PCR; the TCRdb copy retains only in-frame clones and omits some. The repertoire holds about 82,000 clones, more than 85% seen once, with 1.2% in the top ten. The specimen sequenced was PBMCs or T cells enriched from blood (not recorded which). Every receptor here comes from a woman between 50 and 59 years old with acute COVID-19. The CDR3 runs from the conserved cysteine through the conserved F or W. The order of the fields is V gene, clone size, J gene, D gene, CDR3 protein, CDR3 DNA. A D gene is named only where the DNA matches it firmly. Size is stated for part of the rows, as once, few or many counts, or as a class when the clone is expanded.

V: TRBV3-1/TRBV3-2; size: NA; J: TRBJ2-7; D: NA; CDR3: CASSQVTDNSYEQYF; DNA: TGTGCCAGCAGCCAAGTTACCGACAATTCCTACGAGCAGTACTTC
V: TRBV7-9; size: NA; J: TRBJ1-4; D: NA; CDR3: CASSVRLGRANEKLFF; DNA: TGTGCCAGCAGCGTTCGTCTTGGGCGTGCTAATGAAAAACTGTTTTTT
V: TRBV5-1; size: NA; J: TRBJ2-1; D: NA; CDR3: CASSSMGAEQFF; DNA: TGCGCCAGCAGCTCAATGGGGGCTGAGCAGTTCTTC
V: TRBV30; size: NA; J: TRBJ2-1; D: TRBD2; CDR3: CAWSSPGLAGGNEQFF; DNA: TGTGCCTGGAGTTCACCGGGACTAGCGGGAGGGAATGAGCAGTTCTTC
V: TRBV6-6; size: NA; J: TRBJ1-1; D: NA; CDR3: CASSYEAGSLTEAFF; DNA: TGTGCCAGCAGTTACGAGGCAGGGTCTCTCACTGAAGCTTTCTTT
V: TRBV11-3; size: NA; J: TRBJ2-2; D: TRBD2; CDR3: CASSLGLAGVGELFF; DNA: TGTGCCAGCAGCCTAGGACTAGCGGGAGTCGGGGAGCTGTTTTTT
V: TRBV19; size: NA; J: TRBJ2-7; D: TRBD1; CDR3: CASRGQGAAYEQYF; DNA: TGTGCCAGTAGAGGGCAGGGGGCGGCGTACGAGCAGTACTTC
V: TRBV27; size: NA; J: TRBJ1-5; D: TRBD1; CDR3: CASSFIGTGAPRGTPQHF; DNA: TGTGCCAGCAGTTTCATCGGGACAGGGGCACCGCGGGGGACGCCCCAGCATTTT
V: TRBV19; size: NA; J: TRBJ2-1; D: NA; CDR3: CASSISLAPNEQFF; DNA: TGTGCCAGTAGTATTTCACTAGCACCCAATGAGCAGTTCTTC
V: TRBV7-9; size: NA; J: TRBJ1-4; D: TRBD1; CDR3: CASSPWTGGNSATNEKLFF; DNA: TGTGCCAGCAGCCCCTGGACAGGAGGCAACTCTGCAACTAATGAAAAACTGTTTTTT
V: TRBV19; size: NA; J: TRBJ1-1; D: NA; CDR3: CASSPYNRRNTEAFF; DNA: TGTGCCAGTAGTCCTTATAATAGGAGGAACACTGAAGCTTTCTTT
V: TRBV6-5; size: NA; J: TRBJ1-1; D: TRBD1; CDR3: CASSYFGTGNTEAFF; DNA: TGTGCCAGCAGTTATTTCGGGACAGGGAACACTGAAGCTTTCTTT
V: TRBV28; size: once; J: TRBJ1-4; D: NA; CDR3: CASSSTQGYKGEKLFF; DNA: TGTGCCAGCAGTTCAACCCAGGGGTATAAGGGTGAAAAACTGTTTTTT
V: TRBV5-4; size: NA; J: TRBJ2-1; D: NA; CDR3: CASSLRGGDGEQFF; DNA: TGTGCCAGCAGCTTGAGGGGCGGAGACGGTGAGCAGTTCTTC
V: TRBV18; size: NA; J: TRBJ2-1; D: TRBD1; CDR3: CASSPGQNRGRTASDEQFF; DNA: TGTGCCAGCTCACCAGGACAAAACAGGGGGCGAACCGCGTCCGATGAGCAGTTCTTC
V: TRBV6-2/TRBV6-3; size: NA; J: TRBJ2-7; D: TRBD2; CDR3: CASCFGGSYEQYF; DNA: TGTGCCAGCTGTTTCGGGGGGAGCTACGAGCAGTACTTC
V: TRBV27; size: NA; J: TRBJ2-7; D: NA; CDR3: CASGTLRGNYEQYF; DNA: TGTGCCAGCGGAACCCTAAGAGGGAATTACGAGCAGTACTTC
V: TRBV3-1/TRBV3-2; size: few; J: TRBJ2-1; D: TRBD2; CDR3: CASSLTSGRGNNEQFF; DNA: TGTGCCAGCAGCCTTACTAGCGGGAGAGGAAACAATGAGCAGTTCTTC
V: TRBV7-2; size: NA; J: TRBJ2-1; D: NA; CDR3: CASSSQGSSYNEQFF; DNA: TGTGCCAGCAGCTCACAGGGCAGCTCCTACAATGAGCAGTTCTTC
V: TRBV2; size: NA; J: TRBJ1-1; D: NA; CDR3: CASKGQNTEAFF; DNA: TGTGCCAGCAAGGGACAGAACACTGAAGCTTTCTTT
V: TRBV6-5; size: NA; J: TRBJ1-3; D: NA; CDR3: CASSRGGGIENTIYF; DNA: TGTGCCAGCAGCCGCGGTGGAGGGATAGAAAACACCATATATTTT
V: TRBV6-5; size: NA; J: TRBJ2-5; D: TRBD1; CDR3: CASSYRDRVETQYF; DNA: TGTGCCAGCAGTTATCGGGACAGGGTAGAGACCCAGTACTTC
V: TRBV12-3/TRBV12-4; size: once; J: TRBJ1-6; D: NA; CDR3: CASSSVNSPLHF; DNA: TGTGCCAGCAGTTCGGTGAATTCACCCCTCCACTTT
V: TRBV7-9; size: NA; J: TRBJ2-5; D: TRBD2; CDR3: CASSVGLAGAYQETQYF; DNA: TGTGCCAGCAGCGTGGGACTAGCGGGAGCTTACCAAGAGACCCAGTACTTC
V: TRBV9; size: NA; J: TRBJ2-5; D: TRBD2; CDR3: CASSPKGLAGETQYF; DNA: TGTGCCAGCAGCCCCAAGGGACTAGCGGGGGAGACCCAGTACTTC
V: TRBV5-6; size: NA; J: TRBJ2-5; D: TRBD1; CDR3: CASSLGTGQETQYF; DNA: TGTGCCAGCAGCTTAGGGACAGGCCAAGAGACCCAGTACTTC
V: TRBV5-4; size: NA; J: TRBJ1-2; D: NA; CDR3: CASSLDRDYGYTF; DNA: TGTGCCAGCAGCTTGGACAGAGACTATGGCTACACCTTC
V: TRBV27; size: NA; J: TRBJ2-7; D: NA; CDR3: CASRGGPWDEQYF; DNA: TGTGCCAGCAGGGGAGGCCCCTGGGACGAGCAGTACTTC
V: TRBV4-3; size: NA; J: TRBJ2-3; D: TRBD1; CDR3: CASRRTGGSNTQYF; DNA: TGCGCCAGCAGACGCACAGGGGGCTCGAATACGCAGTATTTT
V: TRBV5-4; size: NA; J: TRBJ2-1; D: TRBD2; CDR3: CASSLKLAGGNEQFF; DNA: TGTGCCAGCAGCTTAAAGCTAGCGGGAGGCAATGAGCAGTTCTTC
V: TRBV5-4; size: NA; J: TRBJ2-7; D: NA; CDR3: CASSSLAEISYEQYF; DNA: TGTGCCAGCAGCTCCTTAGCGGAGATCTCCTACGAGCAGTACTTC
V: TRBV3-1/TRBV3-2; size: once; J: TRBJ2-1; D: TRBD2; CDR3: CASSQDGLAGGYNEQFF; DNA: TGTGCCAGCAGCCAAGATGGATTAGCGGGGGGGTACAATGAGCAGTTCTTC
V: TRBV29-1; size: once; J: TRBJ1-1; D: NA; CDR3: CSVGTALNTEAFF; DNA: TGCAGCGTTGGGACAGCACTTAACACTGAAGCTTTCTTT
V: TRBV27; size: NA; J: TRBJ1-1; D: NA; CDR3: CASSYRDTHVTEAFF; DNA: TGTGCCAGCAGCTACCGGGACACACATGTGACTGAAGCTTTCTTT
V: TRBV18; size: NA; J: TRBJ1-3; D: NA; CDR3: CASSPSQGASGNTIYF; DNA: TGTGCCAGCTCACCATCCCAGGGCGCATCGGGAAACACCATATATTTT
V: TRBV5-4; size: NA; J: TRBJ2-7; D: TRBD1; CDR3: CASSWGPGQSYEQYF; DNA: TGTGCCAGCAGCTGGGGCCCGGGACAGTCCTACGAGCAGTACTTC
V: TRBV27; size: NA; J: TRBJ2-2; D: NA; CDR3: CASSSRPPDTLNTGELFF; DNA: TGTGCCAGCAGTTCCCGCCCCCCGGACACCCTGAACACCGGGGAGCTGTTTTTT
V: TRBV19; size: once; J: TRBJ1-5; D: NA; CDR3: CASSPRQFPQHF; DNA: TGTGCCAGTAGTCCCCGACAGTTTCCCCAGCATTTT
V: TRBV7-6; size: once; J: TRBJ2-2; D: NA; CDR3: CASSFSWAGELFF; DNA: TGTGCCAGCAGCTTTAGCTGGGCCGGGGAGCTGTTTTTT
V: TRBV5-1; size: NA; J: TRBJ2-3; D: TRBD2; CDR3: CASSLEGTSGRTDTQYF; DNA: TGCGCCAGCAGCTTGGAAGGGACTAGCGGGAGAACAGATACGCAGTATTTT
V: TRBV5-4; size: NA; J: TRBJ2-3; D: TRBD2; CDR3: CASSLPPMSSGTDTQYF; DNA: TGTGCCAGCAGCTTACCCCCGATGTCTAGCGGAACAGATACGCAGTATTTT
V: TRBV9; size: NA; J: TRBJ2-5; D: NA; CDR3: CASSVPGASETQYF; DNA: TGTGCCAGCAGCGTCCCAGGAGCTAGCGAGACCCAGTACTTC